Listed below are T cell receptor beta chains from one sample, sequenced in a study of blood T cells in healthy people across ages. Each CDR3 protein gets one entry after TCRdb re-called the 5' RACE reads with MiXCR. Seen here are over 1,300,000 distinct CDR3 sequences, 59% observed once, and the top ten hold roughly 7%. The sequenced sample consisted of blood. These receptors were collected from a man aged 18 to 29 in good health. The CDR3 runs from the conserved cysteine through the conserved F or W. Fields, in order: D gene, J gene, clone size, CDR3 length, V gene, CDR3 DNA, CDR3 protein. D genes are given only for firm matches. Clone size is shown for a subset of rows, as once, few, many or a class of expanded clone.

.,TRBJ2-5,.,15,TRBV7-2,TGTGCCAGCAGCTTAGGAGCTCCGAAGGGAGAGACCCAGTACTTC,CASSLGAPKGETQYF
.,TRBJ1-4,.,14,TRBV7-2,TGTGCCAGCAGCGTAGAGCCGGGGAGTTCAAAACTGTTTTTT,CASSVEPGSSKLFF
TRBD1,TRBJ1-1,.,14,TRBV6-4,TGTGCCAGCAGGGGACAGGGGAGAGACACTGAAGCTTTCTTT,CASRGQGRDTEAFF
TRBD2,TRBJ2-4,once,15,TRBV20-1,TGCAGTGCTAGGGGGGCGGGAGGAACCAAAAACATTCAGTACTTC,CSARGAGGTKNIQYF
.,TRBJ1-1,few,16,TRBV25-1,TGTGCCAGCAGTGAAGTGGGGGGCAGGTCGAACACTGAAGCTTTCTTT,CASSEVGGRSNTEAFF
.,TRBJ1-6,.,15,TRBV10-3,TGTGCCATCCGCGAGGCCCTCACCTATAATTCACCCCTCCACTTT,CAIREALTYNSPLHF
.,TRBJ2-3,.,10,TRBV12-3/TRBV12-4,TGTGCTATTTCCAGCGGTACGCAGTATTTT,CAISSGTQYF
.,TRBJ1-2,.,13,TRBV5-4,TGTGCCAGCAGCTTGGAACCTAACTATGGCTACACCTTC,CASSLEPNYGYTF
TRBD1,TRBJ2-7,many,14,TRBV4-1,TGTGCCAGCAGCCAAGGACAGGGCGCTAACGAGCAGTACTTC,CASSQGQGANEQYF
.,TRBJ2-7,.,15,TRBV4-2,TGTGCCAGCAGCCAAGTTTTCAGGGATTCCTACGAGCAGTACTTC,CASSQVFRDSYEQYF
.,TRBJ2-6,.,13,TRBV30,TGTGCCTGGAGAAATCCTGGGGCCAACGTCCTGACTTTC,CAWRNPGANVLTF
TRBD1,TRBJ2-7,.,15,TRBV4-2,TGTGCCAGCAGCCACCGACAGGGGACAAGGTACGAGCAGTACTTC,CASSHRQGTRYEQYF
TRBD1,TRBJ1-1,.,15,TRBV5-1,TGCGCCAGCAGGTCCAAGGGGGCTCCAGGCACTGAAGCTTTCTTT,CASRSKGAPGTEAFF
.,TRBJ1-1,.,19,TRBV5-5,TGTGCCAGCAGCTTGAAGCCCCCGTGGGACTTCTCCATGAACACTGAAGCTTTCTTT,CASSLKPPWDFSMNTEAFF
.,TRBJ2-5,.,16,TRBV6-5,TGTGCCAGCAGACGCTCCGGGACACTGTACCAAGAGACCCAGTACTTC,CASRRSGTLYQETQYF
TRBD1,TRBJ2-1,.,15,TRBV12-3/TRBV12-4,TGTGCCAGCAGCCCCGAACAGGGGGCCTACAATGAGCAGTTCTTC,CASSPEQGAYNEQFF
.,TRBJ2-7,.,13,TRBV29-1,TGCAGCGTTGAATCCTCCGGGGCCTACGAGCAGTACTTC,CSVESSGAYEQYF
.,TRBJ2-1,.,11,TRBV29-1,TGCAGCGTTTACTACTACAATGAGCAGTTCTTC,CSVYYYNEQFF
.,TRBJ1-2,.,13,TRBV20-1,TGCAGTGCTGTCGATCAGGTCACGCGTGGCTACACCTTC,CSAVDQVTRGYTF
.,TRBJ2-1,.,15,TRBV24-1,TGTGCCACCAGTGATGAGGCAGAATCCTACAATGAGCAGTTCTTC,CATSDEAESYNEQFF